These T cell receptor beta chains were read from a single sample in a study of T cell responses to AZD1222 COVID-19 vaccine. TCRdb's table, derived via immunoSEQ multiplex PCR, lists solely in-frame clones and lacks some. The table has roughly 140,000 clones, approximately 91% seen once. The sequences come from peripheral blood, collected after recovery from COVID-19. The receptor source for this set is an adult who had recovered from COVID-19. Each CDR3 is given with its conserved first and last residue. A D gene is named only where the DNA matches it firmly. Part of the rows lack a size; the others show once, few, many or a class for expanded clones.

>NA|TRBV11-2|TRBJ1-2|NA
TGTGCCAGCAGCCGGACAGAGAATGGCTACACCTTC
CASSRTENGYTF
>NA|TRBV7-2|TRBJ2-2|NA
TGTGCCAGCAGCTTCCCTCCGGGACCAACGAACACCGGGGAGCTGTTTTTT
CASSFPPGPTNTGELFF
>NA|TRBV4-1|TRBJ1-5|NA
TGCGCCAGCAGCCTCGTTGGCGGGGCTTCCAATCAGCCCCAGCATTTT
CASSLVGGASNQPQHF
>NA|TRBV15|TRBJ2-3|NA
TGTGCCACCAGCAGAGAAACCGGCACAGATACGCAGTATTTT
CATSRETGTDTQYF
>NA|TRBV19|TRBJ2-3|NA
TGTGCCAGTAGTATAGGCGGGGTCGGCACAGATACGCAGTATTTT
CASSIGGVGTDTQYF
>TRBD1|TRBV28|TRBJ2-7|NA
TGTGCCAGCAGACCGGTCAGTGGGACAGGGGGCTACGAGCAGTACTTC
CASRPVSGTGGYEQYF
>NA|TRBV27|TRBJ2-6|NA
TGTGCCAGCAGTCTAACCCCCCCGATCTCTGGGGCCAACGTCCTGACTTTC
CASSLTPPISGANVLTF
>TRBD1|TRBV13|TRBJ1-1|NA
TGTGCCAGCAGCTCCAGGACAGGGGGCACTGAAGCTTTCTTT
CASSSRTGGTEAFF
>NA|TRBV23-1|TRBJ2-5|NA
TGCGCCAGCAGTCAGAACTTGGGGGAGACCCAGTACTTC
CASSQNLGETQYF
>NA|TRBV6-5|TRBJ1-1|NA
TGTGCCAGCAGTTACGAGGGGGGGAACACTGAAGCTTTCTTT
CASSYEGGNTEAFF
>TRBD1|TRBV6-5|TRBJ1-1|once
TGTGCCAGCAGGACTGGACAGGACAGGACTGAAGCTTTCTTT
CASRTGQDRTEAFF
>TRBD2|TRBV5-1|TRBJ2-2|NA
TGCGCCAGCAGCCCACTAGCGGGGGCGAACACCGGGGAGCTGTTTTTT
CASSPLAGANTGELFF
>TRBD1|TRBV3-1/TRBV3-2|TRBJ1-2|NA
TGTGCCAGCAGCCAATGGGACAGGAGACTCAACTATGGCTACACCTTC
CASSQWDRRLNYGYTF
>TRBD1|TRBV18|TRBJ2-7|once
TGTGCCAGCTCACCAGGGACAGTTCGTTACGAGCAGTACTTC
CASSPGTVRYEQYF
>NA|TRBV3-1/TRBV3-2|TRBJ2-7|NA
TGTGCCAGCAGCCAAGAGGGGGGCACTTACGAGCAGTACTTC
CASSQEGGTYEQYF
>TRBD1|TRBV6-4|TRBJ1-2|NA
TGTGCCAGCAGAGGAGGAACAGGGGGCGATGGCTACACCTTC
CASRGGTGGDGYTF